One sample yielded the 21 T cell receptor beta chains listed below, sequenced in a study of shared T cell receptors in the human thymus. Repertoires were generated with immunoSEQ multiplex PCR, while TCRdb's copy carries only in-frame clones and drops some. The sample shows about 660,000 clones, approximately 88% of them seen only once. These sequences were also reported in another study, on human thymus T cells.

Sequencing was carried out using thymocytes. The receptors originated from a boy in the first two years of life with a congenital heart defect.

V is TRBV27 and J is TRBJ1-3; TRBD1 aligns across 9 bases. Germline lookup yields CDR1 MNHEY and CDR2 SMNVEV (reference sequence). V lost 4 bases to trimming and J lost 4 bases; unmatched junction nucleotides: 5. The CDR3 covers 15 residues. The CDR3 nucleotides are TGTGCCAGCAGTTCTACAGGGGGCATAGGAAACACCATATATTTT. Amino acid sequence: CASSSTGGIGNTIYF.

This chain links TRBV7-2 with TRBJ2-1; 7 bases line up with TRBD2. The germline CDR1 and CDR2 sequences are SGHTA and FQGNSA. The CDR3 loop spans 18 amino acids. V shed 0 bases, J shed 6 bases, and the junction held 14 bases outside the gene matches. The CDR3 DNA is TGTGCCAGCAGCTTAGCCAAGGAGGGAGGGCCGGTACCCAATGAGCAGTTCTTC. Residues: CASSLAKEGGPVPNEQFF.

This chain joins TRBV5-3 and TRBJ2-7; TRBD2 aligns across 11 bases. TRBV5-3 is filed as an ORF, its function uncertain. V lost 1 base and J lost 6; bases outside the gene matches: 3. The CDR3 consists of 14 residues. Written as DNA, the CDR3 is TGTGCCAGAAGCTTGACTAGCGGGAGTGCCGAGCAGTACTTC. Its protein is CARSLTSGSAEQYF.

The gene calls are TRBV7-2 and TRBJ2-3; 7 nucleotides align to TRBD2. V shed 2 bases and J 6 bases; nucleotides not matched to a gene: 17. The germline V gene has CDR1 SGHTA and CDR2 FQGNSA. This CDR3 is 18 amino acids long. The CDR3 DNA reads as TGTGCCAGCAGCTTACATGTGGACCTCTTGCACGGGGGGGATACGCAGTATTTT. Amino acids: CASSLHVDLLHGGDTQYF.

The genes are TRBV11-3 and TRBJ2-7, with 7 bases lining up with TRBD1. V gave up 4 bases and J gave up 2 bases; unmatched junction bases: 8. From germline, CDR1 is SGHNT and CDR2 YENEEA. The CDR3 is 15 amino acids. The CDR3 DNA follows: TGTGCCAGCAGCTCTCACAGGGGACACACCTACGAGCAGTACTTC. It is translated as CASSSHRGHTYEQYF.

The chain combines TRBV25-1 with TRBJ2-5; 11 bases fit TRBD1. This CDR3 is 15 amino acids long. Per the germline V gene, CDR1 is MGHDK and CDR2 is SYGVNS. Trimming cost V 4 bases and J 0 bases; bases outside gene matches: 1. The CDR3 spells CASSGDRGNQETQYF. The CDR3 DNA reads TGTGCCAGCAGTGGGGACAGGGGGAACCAAGAGACCCAGTACTTC.

CDR3 coding DNA: TGTGCCAGCAGTTTACATTATCTAGATCTTCCCACAGATACGCAGTATTTT. Its protein is CASSLHYLDLPTDTQYF. The chain uses TRBV27 and TRBJ2-3; D is ambiguous. There are 17 residues in the CDR3. The V gene's germline CDR1 is MNHEY and CDR2 SMNVEV (reference sequence). Between the trimmed V and J ends, which lost 2 bases and 2 bases, there was a span of 17 bases.

J is TRBJ2-7 and V is TRBV18, with 14 bases matching TRBD2. Per germline, CDR1 KGHSH and CDR2 LQKENI. V lost 2 bases to trimming and J lost 3 bases; unmatched junction nucleotides: 6. The CDR3 extends over 17 amino acids. CDR3 sequence reads: CASSPETGTSGSYEQYF. DNA of the CDR3: TGTGCCAGCTCACCAGAGACCGGGACTAGCGGGAGCTACGAGCAGTACTTC.

This chain links TRBV5-8 with TRBJ1-4; possibly TRBD1 for D (5 bases). The CDR3 covers 18 residues. Deletions cut 5 bases from V and 4 bases from J, with 24 bases between. Germline CDR1 is SGHTS and CDR2 is YDEGEE. The chain's CDR3 is CASRLPGQGPEINEKLFF. CDR3 DNA: TGTGCCAGCAGATTACCCGGCCAGGGTCCGGAAATTAATGAAAAACTGTTTTTT.

This sequence joins TRBV19 and TRBJ2-1; D is unclear. This CDR3 comprises 14 residues. With 5 bases removed from V and 4 bases from J, the gap between germline ends came to 12 bases. Germline loops: CDR1 LNHDA, CDR2 SQIVND (reference sequence). CDR3 sequence (DNA): TGTGCCAGTAGTTCATCAAGCGCTTACAATGAGCAGTTCTTC. Protein: CASSSSSAYNEQFF.

Here the CDR3 DNA reads TGTGCCTGGGCGGGCACCGGGGAGCTGTTTTTT. Protein sequence: CAWAGTGELFF. This chain uses TRBV30 with TRBJ2-2, with D maybe TRBD2 (5 bases). This CDR3 is 11 amino acids long. Germline V lookup: CDR1 GTSNPN, CDR2 SVGIG (reference sequence). Trimming removed 5 bases at V and 4 bases at J, with 5 bases between. The full variable domain, with the rest looked up from reference TRBV30 and TRBJ2-2, is SQTIHQWPATLVQPVGSPLSLECTVEGTSNPNLYWYRQAAGRGLQLLFYSVGIGQISSEVPQNLSASRPQDRQFILSSKKLLLSDSGFYLCAWAGTGELFFGEGSRLTVL.

This clone was seen more than once but under ten times. The CDR3 loop reads CASSPSGTGTDTQYF. In nucleotides, the CDR3 is TGTGCCAGCAGCCCCAGCGGGACGGGCACAGATACGCAGTATTTT. V and J are TRBV6-5 and TRBJ2-3; 7 bases align to TRBD2. V trimming: 6 bases; J trimming: 1 base; junction bases outside the gene matches: 7. The germline V gene has CDR1 MNHEY and CDR2 SVGAGI. CDR3 size: 15 residues.

The rearrangement joins TRBV9 to TRBJ2-2; 8 bases fit TRBD2. Germline CDR1 reads SGDLS; CDR2 reads YYNGEE. The CDR3 runs to 16 residues. The J segment lost 6 bases and the V segment lost 7 bases, leaving 14 bases of the junction unmatched. The CDR3 DNA reads TGTGCCAGCTCTGGACTAGCAGGCAATCTGGCCGGGGAGCTGTTTTTT. Protein: CASSGLAGNLAGELFF.

The J gene is TRBJ2-5, the V gene TRBV5-4, with 8 positions matching TRBD1. V gave up 0 bases and J gave up 5 bases; unmatched junction bases: 12. This CDR3 spans 17 amino acids. CDR1 and CDR2 from the germline V gene are SGHNT and YYREEE (reference sequence). Written as DNA, the CDR3 is TGTGCCAGCAGCTTGGCCGCGAGACAGGGGATCAAGGAGACCCAGTACTTC. It yields the protein CASSLAARQGIKETQYF. The whole variable domain, remainder taken from reference TRBV5-4 and TRBJ2-5, is ETGVTQSPTHLIKTRGQQVTLRCSSQSGHNTVSWYQQALGQGPQFIFQYYREEENGRGNFPPRFSGLQFPNYSSELNVNALELDDSALYLCASSLAARQGIKETQYFGPGTRLLVL.

The chain joins TRBV2 to TRBJ2-7, with TRBD1 matching 8 bases. Germline V lookup: CDR1 SNHLY, CDR2 FYNNEI. J gave up 4 bases and V 6 bases, and 11 bases lay outside the gene matches. The CDR3 runs to 15 residues. The CDR3 reads CASSPRDRRTYEQYF. In DNA form, the CDR3 reads TGTGCCAGCAGCCCGAGGGACAGGAGAACTTACGAGCAGTACTTC.

The V gene is TRBV2, the J gene TRBJ2-1; no definite D call. Trimming shortened V by 2 bases and J by 2 bases, and 10 bases separated the two germline ends. The CDR3 extends over 15 amino acids. Germline V gene lookup returns CDR1 SNHLY and CDR2 FYNNEI. CDR3 nucleotide sequence: TGTGCCAGCAGTGAAATAGCTAGTCCCTACAATGAGCAGTTCTTC. Translated: CASSEIASPYNEQFF.

This rearrangement joins TRBV12-5 to TRBJ2-1; 9 bases match TRBD2. Germline-derived CDR1 and CDR2 are LGHNT and FRNRAP. The CDR3 sequence is 13 residues long. CDR3: CAAGGNSYNEQFF. The DNA of the CDR3 is TGTGCCGCGGGGGGGAACTCCTACAATGAGCAGTTCTTC.

The gene calls are TRBV5-1 and TRBJ2-1, with 10 bases fitting TRBD2. The CDR3 runs to 18 residues. V lost 0 bases, J lost 2 bases, and 8 bases stayed unmatched. CDR1 and CDR2 from the germline V gene are SGHRS and YFSETQ. CDR3 coding DNA: TGCGCCAGCAGCTTGGGGAGAAGCGGGAGGGCCCCCTACAATGAGCAGTTCTTC. Translated, it gives CASSLGRSGRAPYNEQFF. Supplemented by reference TRBV5-1 and TRBJ2-1, the full variable domain reads KAGVTQTPRYLIKTRGQQVTLSCSPISGHRSVSWYQQTPGQGLQFLFEYFSETQRNKGNFPGRFSGRQFSNSRSEMNVSTLELGDSALYLCASSLGRSGRAPYNEQFFGPGTRLTVL.

This chain connects TRBV27 to TRBJ2-7, with D possibly matching TRBD2 (5 bases). From germline, CDR1 is MNHEY and CDR2 SMNVEV (reference sequence). V shed 8 bases and J shed 0 bases, with 20 bases lying between them. The CDR3 is 16 residues long. CDR3 protein: CASRYLGAASSYEQYF. CDR3 bases: TGTGCCAGCCGCTACCTCGGAGCGGCGAGCTCCTACGAGCAGTACTTC.

This chain connects TRBV18 to TRBJ2-1; D unresolved. CDR3 length equals 12 residues. Per germline, CDR1 KGHSH and CDR2 LQKENI. V lost 1 base, J lost 5 bases, and 3 bases lay in between. CDR3 sequence: CASSPRHNEQFF. DNA of the CDR3: TGTGCCAGCTCACCACGGCACAATGAGCAGTTCTTC.

The sample holds a few counts of this clone. The J gene is TRBJ2-1, the V gene TRBV7-9; the match to TRBD2 covers 7 bases. Looked up from germline, CDR1 is SEHNR and CDR2 is FQNEAQ (reference sequence). Trimming cost V 2 bases and J 3 bases; bases outside gene matches: 4. The CDR3 is made up of 15 amino acids. The CDR3 nucleotides read TGTGCCAGCAGCTTACTTGCGGGGGACTACAATGAGCAGTTCTTC. Protein product: CASSLLAGDYNEQFF.